The present TCR beta chain was sequenced within a study of blood T cell repertoires in COVID-19. Study summary: COVID-19 samples, acute and convalescent, were from the United States, Italy and Spain. T cells, B-cell-depleted T cells, or PBMCs supplied cDNA or gDNA.

The authors' processing: Amplifying reference gene primers gave estimates of nucleated cell counts. Sequencing used immunoSEQ multiplex PCR; TCRdb keeps in-frame clones, though not all of them. V, J and clone size are those of that table, while D and trimming were read from the DNA. The sample has 270,000 or so clones, 83% seen once. Sequencing was done on a sample of peripheral blood. This TCR was recovered from a woman aged 45 to 65 who had recovered from COVID-19.

The CDR3 DNA reads TGTGCCAGCAGCTCTTCAGTCGAGCAGTACTTC. Translation gives CASSSSVEQYF. The chain carries TRBV7-9 and TRBJ2-7; no clear D. The germline V and J ends were trimmed by 4 bases and 6 bases, with 7 bases remaining between them. Germline values: CDR1 SEHNR, CDR2 FQNEAQ (reference sequence). CDR3 size: 11 residues.